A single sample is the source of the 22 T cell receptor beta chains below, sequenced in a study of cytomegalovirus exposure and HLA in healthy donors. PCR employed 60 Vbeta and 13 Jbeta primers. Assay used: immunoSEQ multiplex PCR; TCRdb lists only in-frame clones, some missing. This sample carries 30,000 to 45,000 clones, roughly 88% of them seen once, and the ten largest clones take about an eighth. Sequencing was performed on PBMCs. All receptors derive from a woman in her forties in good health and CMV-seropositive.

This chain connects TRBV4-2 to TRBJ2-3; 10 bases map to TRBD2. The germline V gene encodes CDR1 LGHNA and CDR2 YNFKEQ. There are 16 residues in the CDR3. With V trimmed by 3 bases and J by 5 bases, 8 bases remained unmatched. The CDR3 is CASSQAMSGGVDTQYF. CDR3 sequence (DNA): TGTGCCAGCAGCCAGGCCATGAGCGGGGGGGTAGATACGCAGTATTTT.

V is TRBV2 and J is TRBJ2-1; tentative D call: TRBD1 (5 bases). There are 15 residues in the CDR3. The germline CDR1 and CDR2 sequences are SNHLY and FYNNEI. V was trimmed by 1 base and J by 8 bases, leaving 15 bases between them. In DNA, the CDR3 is TGTGCCAGCAGTGAAGGATGGTGGGTAGGGGATGAGCAGTTCTTC. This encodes CASSEGWWVGDEQFF.

Written as DNA, the CDR3 is TGTGCCAGCAATATCAGGATTCTGAACACTGAAGCTTTCTTT. It specifies CASNIRILNTEAFF. The chain combines TRBV28 with TRBJ1-1; D unresolved. Germline CDR1 is MDHEN and CDR2 is SYDVKM. The CDR3 runs to 14 residues. The V end was cut by 7 bases, the J end by 0 bases, with 12 bases between.

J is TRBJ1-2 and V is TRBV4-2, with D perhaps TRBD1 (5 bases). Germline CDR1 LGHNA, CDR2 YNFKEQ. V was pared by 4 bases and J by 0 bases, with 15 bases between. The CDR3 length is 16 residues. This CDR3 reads CASSPSYRQPNYGYTF. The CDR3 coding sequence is TGTGCCAGCAGCCCCAGTTACAGACAGCCTAACTATGGCTACACCTTC.

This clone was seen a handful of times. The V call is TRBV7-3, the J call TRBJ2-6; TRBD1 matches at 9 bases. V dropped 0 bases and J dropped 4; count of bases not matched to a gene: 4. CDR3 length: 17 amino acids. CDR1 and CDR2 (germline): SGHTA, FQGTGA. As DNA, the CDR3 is TGTGCCAGCAGCTTAACGGGGACAGGGAGCGGGGCCAACGTCCTGACTTTC. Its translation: CASSLTGTGSGANVLTF. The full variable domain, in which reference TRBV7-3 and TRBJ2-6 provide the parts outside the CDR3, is GAGVSQTPSNKVTEKGKYVELRCDPISGHTALYWYRQSLGQGPEFLIYFQGTGAADDSGLPNDRFFAVRPEGSVSTLKIQRTERGDSAVYLCASSLTGTGSGANVLTFGAGSRLTVL.

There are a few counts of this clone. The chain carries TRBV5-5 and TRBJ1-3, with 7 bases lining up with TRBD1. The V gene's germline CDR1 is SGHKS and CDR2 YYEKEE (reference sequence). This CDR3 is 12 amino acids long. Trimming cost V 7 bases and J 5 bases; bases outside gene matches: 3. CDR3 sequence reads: CASLGQRNTIYF. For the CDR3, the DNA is TGTGCCAGCTTGGGACAGAGAAACACCATATATTTT.

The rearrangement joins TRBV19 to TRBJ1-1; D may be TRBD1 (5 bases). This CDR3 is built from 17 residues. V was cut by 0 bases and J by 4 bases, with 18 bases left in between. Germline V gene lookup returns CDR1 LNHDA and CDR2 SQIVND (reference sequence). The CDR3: CASSIDGGSTQGTEAFF. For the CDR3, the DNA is TGTGCCAGTAGTATAGACGGGGGAAGCACCCAGGGCACTGAAGCTTTCTTT.

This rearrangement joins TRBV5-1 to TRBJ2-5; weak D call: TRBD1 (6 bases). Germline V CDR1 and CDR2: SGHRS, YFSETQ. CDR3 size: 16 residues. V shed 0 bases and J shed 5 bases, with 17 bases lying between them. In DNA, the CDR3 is TGCGCCAGCAGCTTGGCCCCAACAGGGATCGGGGAGACCCAGTACTTC. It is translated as CASSLAPTGIGETQYF.

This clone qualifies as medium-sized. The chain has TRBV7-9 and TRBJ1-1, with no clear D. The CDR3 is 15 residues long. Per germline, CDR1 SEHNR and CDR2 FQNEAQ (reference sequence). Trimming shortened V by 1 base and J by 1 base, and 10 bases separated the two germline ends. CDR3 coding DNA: TGTGCCAGCAGCTTAGACAGTTTCCAGAACACTGAAGCTTTCTTT. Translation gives CASSLDSFQNTEAFF.

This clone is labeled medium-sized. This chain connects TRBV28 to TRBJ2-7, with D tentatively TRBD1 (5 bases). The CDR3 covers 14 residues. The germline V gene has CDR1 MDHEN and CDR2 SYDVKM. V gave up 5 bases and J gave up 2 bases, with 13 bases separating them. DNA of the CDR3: TGTGCCAGCAGTCTCTTGACACAGGCCTACGAGCAGTACTTC. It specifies CASSLLTQAYEQYF.

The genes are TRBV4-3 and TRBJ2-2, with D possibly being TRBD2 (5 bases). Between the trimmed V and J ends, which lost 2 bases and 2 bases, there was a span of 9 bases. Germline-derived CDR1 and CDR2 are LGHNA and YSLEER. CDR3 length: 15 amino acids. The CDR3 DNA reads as TGCGCCAGCAGCCAATCCCTAGCCAACACCGGGGAGCTGTTTTTT. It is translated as CASSQSLANTGELFF.

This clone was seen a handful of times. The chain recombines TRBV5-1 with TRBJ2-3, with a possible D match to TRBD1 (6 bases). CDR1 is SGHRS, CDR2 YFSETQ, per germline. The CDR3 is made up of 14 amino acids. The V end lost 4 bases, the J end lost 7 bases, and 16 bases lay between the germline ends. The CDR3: CASSPGMGANTQYF. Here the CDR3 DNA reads TGCGCCAGCAGCCCGGGAATGGGGGCCAATACGCAGTATTTT.

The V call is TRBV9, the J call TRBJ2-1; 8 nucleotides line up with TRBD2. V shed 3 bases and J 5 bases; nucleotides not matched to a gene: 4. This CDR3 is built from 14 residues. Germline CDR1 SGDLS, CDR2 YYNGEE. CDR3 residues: CASSEAGGNNEQFF. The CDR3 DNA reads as TGTGCCAGCAGCGAGGCGGGGGGTAACAATGAGCAGTTCTTC.

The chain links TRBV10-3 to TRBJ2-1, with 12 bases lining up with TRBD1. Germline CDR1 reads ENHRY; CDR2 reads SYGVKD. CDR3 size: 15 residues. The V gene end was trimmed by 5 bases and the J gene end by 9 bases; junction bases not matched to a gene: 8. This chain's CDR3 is CAISSPGQGAFEQFF. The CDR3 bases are TGTGCCATCAGTTCTCCGGGACAGGGGGCGTTTGAGCAGTTCTTC.

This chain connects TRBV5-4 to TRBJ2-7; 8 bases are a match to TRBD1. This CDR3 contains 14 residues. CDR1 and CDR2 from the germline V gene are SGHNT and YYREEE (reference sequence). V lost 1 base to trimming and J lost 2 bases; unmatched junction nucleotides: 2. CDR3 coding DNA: TGTGCCAGCAGCTTGCGACAGGGGACCTACGAGCAGTACTTC. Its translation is CASSLRQGTYEQYF. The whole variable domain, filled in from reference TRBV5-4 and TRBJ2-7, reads ETGVTQSPTHLIKTRGQQVTLRCSSQSGHNTVSWYQQALGQGPQFIFQYYREEENGRGNFPPRFSGLQFPNYSSELNVNALELDDSALYLCASSLRQGTYEQYFGPGTRLTVT.

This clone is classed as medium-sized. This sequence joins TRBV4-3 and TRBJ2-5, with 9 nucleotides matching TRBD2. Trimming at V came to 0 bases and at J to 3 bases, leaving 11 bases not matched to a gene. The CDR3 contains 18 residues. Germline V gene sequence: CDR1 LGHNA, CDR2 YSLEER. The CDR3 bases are TGCGCCAGCAGCCAAGATATTGCGGGGGGGTTGTTGGAAGAGACCCAGTACTTC. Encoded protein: CASSQDIAGGLLEETQYF.

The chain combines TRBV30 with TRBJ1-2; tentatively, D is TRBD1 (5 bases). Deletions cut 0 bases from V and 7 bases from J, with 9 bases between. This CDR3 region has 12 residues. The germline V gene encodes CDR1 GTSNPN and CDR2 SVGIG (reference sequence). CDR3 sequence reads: CAWSVVGLGYTF. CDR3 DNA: TGTGCCTGGAGTGTAGTGGGGCTTGGCTACACCTTC.

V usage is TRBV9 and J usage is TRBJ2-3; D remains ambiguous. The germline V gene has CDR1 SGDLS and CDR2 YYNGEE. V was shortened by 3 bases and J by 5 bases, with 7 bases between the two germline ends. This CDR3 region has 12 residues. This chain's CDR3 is CASSAVLDTQYF. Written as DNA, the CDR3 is TGTGCCAGCAGCGCCGTCCTAGATACGCAGTATTTT.

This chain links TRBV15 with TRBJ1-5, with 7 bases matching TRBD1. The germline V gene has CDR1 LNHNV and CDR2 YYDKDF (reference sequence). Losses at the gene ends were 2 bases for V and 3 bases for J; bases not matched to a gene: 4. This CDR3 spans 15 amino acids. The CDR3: CATSRKGQFNQPQHF. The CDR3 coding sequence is TGTGCCACCAGCAGAAAGGGACAGTTCAATCAGCCCCAGCATTTT.

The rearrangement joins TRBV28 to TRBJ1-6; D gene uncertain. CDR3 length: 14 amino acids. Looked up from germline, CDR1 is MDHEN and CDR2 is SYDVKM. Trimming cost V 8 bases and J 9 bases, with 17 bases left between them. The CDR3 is CASVDSVFSSPLHF. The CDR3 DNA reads TGTGCCAGCGTGGACTCGGTGTTTTCTTCACCCCTCCACTTT.

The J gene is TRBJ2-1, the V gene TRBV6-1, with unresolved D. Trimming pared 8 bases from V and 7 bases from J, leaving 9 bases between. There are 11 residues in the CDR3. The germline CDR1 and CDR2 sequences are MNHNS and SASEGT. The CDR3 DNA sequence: TGTGCCAGCCTTCAGGTAAATGAGCAGTTCTTC. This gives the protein CASLQVNEQFF.

CDR3 in DNA: TGTGCCAGCAGTCTAAGGGGGTTTGGGAATTCACCCCTCCACTTT. It translates to CASSLRGFGNSPLHF. The chain is built from TRBV28 and TRBJ1-6; D is perhaps TRBD1 (6 bases). The CDR3 contains 15 residues. Looked up from germline, CDR1 is MDHEN and CDR2 is SYDVKM. Between the trimmed V and J ends, which lost 5 bases and 7 bases, there was a span of 15 bases.